The clone carrying this T cell receptor beta chain has a handful of counts. Compared with germline, one end of the junction differs, possibly owing to a read error. The data belong to a study of radiotherapy plus CTLA-4 blockade in lung cancer. The protocol was immunoSEQ multiplex PCR, while the TCRdb copy is restricted to in-frame clones and leaves out a portion. In the table there are tens of thousands of clones, about four fifths of which are singletons. CDR3 length: 13 residues. The V gene's germline CDR1 is SSHAT and CDR2 FNYEAQ (reference sequence). The material was peripheral blood, obtained from a patient treated with radiotherapy plus ipilimumab. This chain joins TRBV7-7 and TRBJ2-3; D remains unclear. The source is a human donor with non-small cell lung cancer who had a complete response to radiotherapy plus ipilimumab. CDR3 bases: TGTGCTAGCAGCTTATCCAGGCTAGATACGCAGTATTTT. It encodes CASSLSRLDTQYF.